This T cell receptor (beta chain) comes out of a study of cytomegalovirus exposure and HLA in healthy donors. Study-level findings and limits: As a later analysis showed, several of the most significant clusters appeared to be linked to common viral pathogens. TCR beta chain V- and J-gene trimming was linked, in a later analysis, to a missense variant in DCLRE1C. Earlier results showed most TCR beta V segments being productive about 90% or about 30% of the time.

The PCR ran on 60 Vbeta and 13 Jbeta primers. TCRdb keeps only in-frame clones here, not all; method: immunoSEQ multiplex PCR. The sample has 130,000 or so clones. As to this clone: Its cognate antigen is unknown.

V was clipped by 1 base and J by 2 bases, with 6 bases between them. CDR1 SGHTA and CDR2 FQGNSA come from the germline V gene. The CDR3 is 13 residues long. This rearrangement joins TRBV7-2 to TRBJ2-7, with TRBD1 as a possible D gene (5 bases). The receptor comes from a woman aged 35 to 49 in good health and CMV-seronegative. The sequencing sample was made of PBMCs. The CDR3 region has the DNA TGTGCCAGCAGCTTAGGCAGGGCCTACGAGCAGTACTTC. It translates to CASSLGRAYEQYF.